This TCR beta chain was documented in a study of T cell responses to AZD1222 COVID-19 vaccine (dated by TCRdb to the early 2020s). Turning to the overall study: TCR sequencing covered about 230 trial participants: some 210 given two doses of AZD1222 and around 26 given two doses of MenACWY control vaccine. Trial participants were enrolled by age into subgroups of 18-55, 56-69 and 70-plus years, and about 150, 27 and 61 TCR-sequenced participants, respectively, were included in these subgroups. What the authors observed across the whole study: The 56-69-year group was small, and its depth increase did not reach significance, likely because of low power. Because no day 14 peak-response samples were available, repertoires were characterized only after the peak T cell response. Nearly half of unique spike-specific TCRs reportedly recognized epitopes outside regions mutated in the B.1.351 and B.1.1.7 variants. Spike-specific TCR breadth and depth rose significantly after two AZD1222 doses compared with day 0 and with MenACWY recipients. The vaccine-associated CD4 TCRs covered the entire spike protein, and the dominant responses fell in regions 160-218 and 743-854. Conclusions about previously exposed vaccinees are limited, since just 5 or 6 AZD1222 recipients were seropositive for SARS-CoV-2 at baseline. Participants were mostly white British and included more females than males, and it was suggested by the authors that clonal diversity may have been underestimated.

CDR1 and CDR2 are read off the germline V gene (reference sequence) as GTSNPN and SVGIG. Trimming at the junction amounts to 2 bases on V and 8 bases on J, and the germline ends lie 12 bases apart. From the cysteine up to the phenylalanine, the CDR3 has a length of 12 residues. Only the CDR3 portion is preserved as DNA: 36 bases, with reading frame beginning at the first base. The CDR3 regions of human TCRbeta chains were subjected to immunosequencing. For the original study's pipeline: TCRs in the repertoires were compared against a reference library of SARS-CoV-2-specific TCRs that had been generated with the MIRA antigen-specificity platform. Breadth was defined as the fraction of unique TCRs that were SARS-CoV-2-associated. Depth was defined as the fraction of total T cells that were SARS-CoV-2-associated. Using the MIRA data, each spike-specific TCR was mapped to the spike region that the TCR reacts to and placed in a CD4 or CD8 class. Log10-transformed breadth and depth values were compared by one-way ANOVA with Sidak's multiple comparisons tests. TCRdb's version of the immuneACCESS table is confined to in-frame rearrangements and falls short of the full clone set. An unresolved V gene accounts for under half of the shortfall where checked; the remainder is of unknown origin. That table supplies the V and J calls and clone size; D and trimming were determined from the DNA. The sample table records around 140,000 clones; approximately 91% of these occur just once. Jointly, the top ten make up around 1.9% of the sample.

What this sample's time point label stands for: about 28 days (+/-7) after the second vaccine dose. AZD1222 recipients given second doses at about 4 weeks or at about 12 weeks were pooled, since spike-specific TCR depth and breadth were not found to differ between the two schedules. Vaccinee samples came from UK trials COV001 and COV002, including a single-blind randomized controlled phase 2/3 trial of AZD1222 (ChAdOx1 nCoV-19) in healthy adults. For TCRbeta chain sequencing, PBMC samples were collected from trial participants at day 0 and at day 28 after the second dose. Comments on this clone: The antigen this receptor binds is unknown. One base away there is no much larger clone; base qualities are not given.

The sequence was obtained from an adult who received the AZD1222 COVID-19 vaccine. The sample consisted of peripheral blood, taken 28 days after the second AZD1222 dose. The rearrangement joined TRBV30 to TRBJ1-1; no D gene call is confident. The nucleotide sequence is TGTGCCTGGAGTCCATCCACGACAGAAGCTTTCTTT. This translates into CAWSPSTTEAFF.